This is a list of T cell receptor beta chains from one sample in a study of blood T cell repertoires in COVID-19. Libraries were prepared by immunoSEQ multiplex PCR; TCRdb keeps only in-frame clonotypes and omits some of them. The data hold fewer than 300,000 clones, with 80% to 85% observed a single time. The sequenced material came from PBMCs or T cells enriched from blood (not recorded which). Source of these receptors: a man aged 35 to 55 who had been exposed to COVID-19. Both conserved end residues are trimmed from each CDR3. Fields, in order: J gene, V gene, CDR3 protein.

j_call: TRBJ2-1; v_call: TRBV19; cdr3_aa: ASSTGTSGGNEQF
j_call: TRBJ1-2; v_call: TRBV27; cdr3_aa: ASSLSTGRSNYGYT
j_call: TRBJ2-7; v_call: TRBV27; cdr3_aa: ASSFLAGDYEQY
j_call: TRBJ1-2; v_call: TRBV6-5; cdr3_aa: ASSLGGYGYT
j_call: TRBJ1-1; v_call: TRBV29-1; cdr3_aa: SVKGRQGFDTEAF
j_call: TRBJ2-5; v_call: TRBV4-1; cdr3_aa: ASSLQGLGETQY
j_call: TRBJ2-1; v_call: TRBV11-2; cdr3_aa: ASSLDRSSGPPPDEQF
j_call: TRBJ1-6; v_call: TRBV11-2; cdr3_aa: ASSSLRNSPLH
j_call: TRBJ1-2; v_call: TRBV6-5; cdr3_aa: ATGQGNGYT
j_call: TRBJ2-7; v_call: TRBV3-1/TRBV3-2; cdr3_aa: ASSQGGVYEQY
j_call: TRBJ2-1; v_call: TRBV10-2; cdr3_aa: ASSESDSLANEQF
j_call: TRBJ2-3; v_call: TRBV25-1; cdr3_aa: ASSVGEGLGWVTDTQY
j_call: TRBJ1-2; v_call: TRBV21-1; cdr3_aa: ASSKALWGRGRYGYT
j_call: TRBJ1-1; v_call: TRBV9; cdr3_aa: ASSATGWNTEAF
j_call: TRBJ2-6; v_call: TRBV2; cdr3_aa: ASSLDRAGANVLT
j_call: TRBJ2-2; v_call: TRBV29-1; cdr3_aa: SVDAGPQTTGELF
j_call: TRBJ1-4; v_call: TRBV30; cdr3_aa: AWSRTAGYEKLF
j_call: TRBJ1-5; v_call: TRBV2; cdr3_aa: ASRADRGTLNQPQH
j_call: TRBJ2-1; v_call: TRBV19; cdr3_aa: ASTQLASYNEQF
j_call: TRBJ1-1; v_call: TRBV7-3; cdr3_aa: ASSPTQKSFEAF
j_call: TRBJ2-7; v_call: TRBV24-1; cdr3_aa: ATSDGGNYEQY
j_call: TRBJ2-1; v_call: TRBV7-9; cdr3_aa: ASSLEGGEQF
j_call: TRBJ1-2; v_call: TRBV30; cdr3_aa: AHRVGGYT
j_call: TRBJ1-2; v_call: TRBV5-4; cdr3_aa: ASSLVAGADYGYT
j_call: TRBJ2-1; v_call: TRBV10-3; cdr3_aa: AISASIDGDNEQF
j_call: TRBJ1-1; v_call: TRBV12-3/TRBV12-4; cdr3_aa: ASEDRGTEAF
j_call: TRBJ1-3; v_call: TRBV6-5; cdr3_aa: ASLTGSGNTIY
j_call: TRBJ2-5; v_call: TRBV5-1; cdr3_aa: ASSATGGVEETQY
j_call: TRBJ2-5; v_call: TRBV7-8; cdr3_aa: ASSFSTRETQY
j_call: TRBJ2-3; v_call: TRBV7-9; cdr3_aa: ASSTTGQGSTDTQY
j_call: TRBJ2-7; v_call: TRBV5-1; cdr3_aa: ASSLQPMYEQY
j_call: TRBJ1-4; v_call: TRBV5-1; cdr3_aa: ASSRSGLNDEKLF
j_call: TRBJ2-1; v_call: TRBV14; cdr3_aa: ASAGTSGRNEQF
j_call: TRBJ1-5; v_call: TRBV7-9; cdr3_aa: ASSFSGANQPQH
j_call: TRBJ2-3; v_call: TRBV11-2; cdr3_aa: ASSLLAYTDTQY
j_call: TRBJ2-6; v_call: TRBV6-1; cdr3_aa: ASSEESRWSRAAGANVLT
j_call: TRBJ2-7; v_call: TRBV3-1/TRBV3-2; cdr3_aa: ASSRVQGSLAGGGHEQY
j_call: TRBJ2-7; v_call: TRBV7-8; cdr3_aa: ASSFGLGQQTVYEQY
j_call: TRBJ2-5; v_call: TRBV18; cdr3_aa: ASSPLSGQLQETQY
j_call: TRBJ2-6; v_call: TRBV10-3; cdr3_aa: AISDPSSSGANVLT
j_call: TRBJ2-1; v_call: TRBV5-1; cdr3_aa: ASSSGTSGSRDEQF
j_call: TRBJ2-7; v_call: TRBV15; cdr3_aa: ATSRIPGLAGLSYEQY
j_call: TRBJ2-4; v_call: TRBV9; cdr3_aa: ASSVGVSDRGDIQY
j_call: TRBJ2-1; v_call: TRBV6-6; cdr3_aa: ASRIAGVSNEQF
j_call: TRBJ1-3; v_call: TRBV7-3; cdr3_aa: ASSLGGPGNTIY
j_call: TRBJ1-1; v_call: TRBV12-3/TRBV12-4; cdr3_aa: ATIPGTGEAF
j_call: TRBJ2-1; v_call: TRBV11-3; cdr3_aa: ASSKAGTSGNNEQF